The rows below give T cell receptor beta chains drawn from one sample of a study of blood T cell repertoires in COVID-19. Using immunoSEQ multiplex PCR, the repertoire was profiled, and TCRdb retains in-frame clones only, with some absent. In the table there are about 87,000 clones, approximately 86% of which are singletons. The sample consisted of peripheral blood. The receptors originated from a man between 35 and 55 years old with acute or convalescent COVID-19. Each CDR3 is given with its conserved first and last residue. The D gene is left open where the match is weak. Clone size appears in some rows only: once, few, many, or a class for an expanded clone.

d_gene: .
v_gene: TRBV5-6
j_gene: TRBJ1-2
abundance: .
CDR3aa: CASSRETYLENGYTF
CDR3nt: TGTGCCAGCAGCCGAGAGACTTACCTTGAAAATGGCTACACCTTC

d_gene: .
v_gene: TRBV4-1
j_gene: TRBJ2-1
abundance: .
CDR3aa: CASSHPSRNEQFF
CDR3nt: TGCGCCAGCAGCCACCCTAGTCGCAATGAGCAGTTCTTC

d_gene: .
v_gene: TRBV9
j_gene: TRBJ1-1
abundance: once
CDR3aa: CASSVLTPGSLSRDTEAFF
CDR3nt: TGTGCCAGCAGCGTACTTACGCCGGGATCCCTCAGCCGGGACACTGAAGCTTTCTTT

d_gene: TRBD1
v_gene: TRBV5-4
j_gene: TRBJ2-1
abundance: .
CDR3aa: CASIQPGTADNEQFF
CDR3nt: TGTGCCAGCATCCAACCTGGGACAGCCGACAATGAGCAGTTCTTC

d_gene: .
v_gene: TRBV6-5
j_gene: TRBJ1-2
abundance: .
CDR3aa: CASSSGPLGGYTF
CDR3nt: TGTGCCAGCAGTAGCGGGCCCCTTGGGGGCTACACCTTC

d_gene: .
v_gene: TRBV7-8
j_gene: TRBJ1-1
abundance: .
CDR3aa: CASSLGGGNTEAFF
CDR3nt: TGTGCCAGCAGCTTAGGTGGAGGCAACACTGAAGCTTTCTTT

d_gene: .
v_gene: TRBV30
j_gene: TRBJ1-5
abundance: .
CDR3aa: CAWSVGQINQPQHF
CDR3nt: TGTGCCTGGAGTGTTGGGCAAATCAATCAGCCCCAGCATTTT

d_gene: TRBD2
v_gene: TRBV13
j_gene: TRBJ2-7
abundance: .
CDR3aa: CASSLGGEGYYEQYF
CDR3nt: TGTGCCAGCAGCCTCGGGGGGGAGGGCTATTACGAGCAGTACTTC

d_gene: .
v_gene: TRBV7-2
j_gene: TRBJ2-7
abundance: .
CDR3aa: CASSFNSYEQYF
CDR3nt: TGTGCCAGCAGCTTCAACTCCTACGAGCAGTACTTC

d_gene: .
v_gene: TRBV5-6
j_gene: TRBJ1-5
abundance: .
CDR3aa: CASSSTTAYSNQPQHF
CDR3nt: TGTGCCAGCAGCTCCACGACAGCTTATAGCAATCAGCCCCAGCATTTT

d_gene: .
v_gene: TRBV7-6
j_gene: TRBJ2-1
abundance: once
CDR3aa: CASIGQGSNEQFF
CDR3nt: TGTGCCAGCATAGGGCAGGGGAGCAATGAGCAGTTCTTC

d_gene: TRBD2
v_gene: TRBV10-3
j_gene: TRBJ2-5
abundance: .
CDR3aa: CAISESGGETQYF
CDR3nt: TGTGCCATCAGTGAGTCGGGGGGGGAGACCCAGTACTTC

d_gene: TRBD1
v_gene: TRBV6-2/TRBV6-3
j_gene: TRBJ2-7
abundance: once
CDR3aa: CASSWDRVIDEQYF
CDR3nt: TGTGCCAGCAGTTGGGACAGGGTAATCGACGAGCAGTACTTC

d_gene: .
v_gene: TRBV6-1
j_gene: TRBJ1-5
abundance: .
CDR3aa: CASNKEGFNQPQHF
CDR3nt: TGTGCCAGCAATAAGGAGGGGTTCAATCAGCCCCAGCATTTT

d_gene: .
v_gene: TRBV29-1
j_gene: TRBJ1-4
abundance: .
CDR3aa: CSAEGRDNEKLFF
CDR3nt: TGCAGCGCCGAGGGAAGGGATAATGAAAAACTGTTTTTT

d_gene: TRBD1
v_gene: TRBV5-6
j_gene: TRBJ1-6
abundance: .
CDR3aa: CASSPDRGRDSPLHF
CDR3nt: TGTGCCAGCAGCCCGGACAGGGGGCGTGATTCACCCCTCCACTTT

d_gene: .
v_gene: TRBV4-3
j_gene: TRBJ2-5
abundance: .
CDR3aa: CASSQDLSPRETQYF
CDR3nt: TGCGCCAGCAGCCAAGATCTGTCACCGCGGGAGACCCAGTACTTC

d_gene: .
v_gene: TRBV6-1
j_gene: TRBJ1-2
abundance: .
CDR3aa: CASSDTISGIYGYTF
CDR3nt: TGTGCCAGCAGTGACACGATATCAGGGATCTATGGCTACACCTTC

d_gene: .
v_gene: TRBV9
j_gene: TRBJ2-2
abundance: .
CDR3aa: CASSVVQGPTYTGELFF
CDR3nt: TGTGCCAGCAGCGTAGTCCAGGGCCCGACCTACACCGGGGAGCTGTTTTTT

d_gene: TRBD1
v_gene: TRBV19
j_gene: TRBJ1-1
abundance: .
CDR3aa: CASSRDRGVAFF
CDR3nt: TGTGCCAGTAGTAGGGACAGGGGTGTAGCTTTCTTT

d_gene: TRBD2
v_gene: TRBV5-1
j_gene: TRBJ2-1
abundance: .
CDR3aa: CASSSIRSGSGDEQFF
CDR3nt: TGCGCCAGCAGCTCGATTCGTAGCGGGAGCGGTGATGAGCAGTTCTTC

d_gene: .
v_gene: TRBV18
j_gene: TRBJ1-2
abundance: .
CDR3aa: CASSPLSSPKGYTF
CDR3nt: TGTGCCAGCTCACCCCTATCGTCCCCAAAAGGCTACACCTTC

d_gene: TRBD2
v_gene: TRBV6-6
j_gene: TRBJ2-3
abundance: once
CDR3aa: CASSRTSGGDTQYF
CDR3nt: TGTGCCAGCAGTAGGACTAGCGGGGGGGATACGCAGTATTTT

d_gene: TRBD1
v_gene: TRBV27
j_gene: TRBJ1-1
abundance: .
CDR3aa: CASSFPGQGTEAFF
CDR3nt: TGTGCCAGCAGTTTCCCGGGACAGGGCACTGAAGCTTTCTTT

d_gene: TRBD1
v_gene: TRBV27
j_gene: TRBJ2-5
abundance: .
CDR3aa: CASSLGINRGEETQYF
CDR3nt: TGTGCCAGCAGTTTAGGTATAAACAGGGGTGAAGAGACCCAGTACTTC

d_gene: TRBD1
v_gene: TRBV3-1/TRBV3-2
j_gene: TRBJ1-1
abundance: .
CDR3aa: CASSQEAGGWTEAFF
CDR3nt: TGTGCCAGCAGCCAAGAAGCAGGGGGGTGGACTGAAGCTTTCTTT

d_gene: .
v_gene: TRBV29-1
j_gene: TRBJ2-5
abundance: .
CDR3aa: CSVATATQETQYF
CDR3nt: TGCAGCGTAGCGACAGCAACCCAAGAGACCCAGTACTTC

d_gene: .
v_gene: TRBV12-5
j_gene: TRBJ2-1
abundance: .
CDR3aa: CASGLELGLASYNEQFF
CDR3nt: TGTGCTAGTGGTTTGGAGCTGGGGCTAGCGTCCTACAATGAGCAGTTCTTC

d_gene: .
v_gene: TRBV30
j_gene: TRBJ1-5
abundance: .
CDR3aa: CAWSVRVGDQPQHF
CDR3nt: TGTGCCTGGAGTGTACGGGTAGGGGATCAGCCCCAGCATTTT

d_gene: .
v_gene: TRBV27
j_gene: TRBJ1-1
abundance: .
CDR3aa: CASKLQENTEAFF
CDR3nt: TGTGCCAGCAAGCTACAGGAGAACACTGAAGCTTTCTTT

d_gene: .
v_gene: TRBV10-3
j_gene: TRBJ1-2
abundance: .
CDR3aa: CATQEAIGRQSNYGYTF
CDR3nt: TGTGCCACCCAGGAGGCGATAGGGCGGCAATCAAACTATGGCTACACCTTC

d_gene: TRBD2
v_gene: TRBV3-1/TRBV3-2
j_gene: TRBJ2-7
abundance: .
CDR3aa: CASSGGYEQYF
CDR3nt: TGTGCCAGCTCCGGGGGGTACGAGCAGTACTTC

d_gene: .
v_gene: TRBV6-5
j_gene: TRBJ1-5
abundance: .
CDR3aa: CASSYQFQSGPQHF
CDR3nt: TGTGCCAGCAGTTACCAGTTTCAGAGCGGGCCCCAGCATTTT

d_gene: TRBD2
v_gene: TRBV10-1
j_gene: TRBJ2-1
abundance: few
CDR3aa: CASSVSLAGAQFF
CDR3nt: TGCGCCAGCAGTGTGAGTCTAGCGGGAGCCCAGTTCTTC

d_gene: TRBD1
v_gene: TRBV23-1
j_gene: TRBJ2-3
abundance: .
CDR3aa: CASSQSATGNSDTQYF
CDR3nt: TGCGCCAGCAGTCAATCTGCGACAGGGAATTCAGATACGCAGTATTTT

d_gene: .
v_gene: TRBV5-1
j_gene: TRBJ1-2
abundance: .
CDR3aa: CASSLGDDRTPGYTF
CDR3nt: TGCGCCAGCAGCTTGGGGGATGACAGGACCCCGGGCTACACCTTC

d_gene: .
v_gene: TRBV6-5
j_gene: TRBJ1-6
abundance: .
CDR3aa: CASSIPTGYNSPLHF
CDR3nt: TGTGCCAGCAGTATCCCGACAGGCTATAATTCACCCCTCCACTTT

d_gene: .
v_gene: TRBV5-4
j_gene: TRBJ2-1
abundance: .
CDR3aa: CASSVVGDHHEQFF
CDR3nt: TGTGCCAGCAGCGTGGTGGGAGATCACCATGAGCAGTTCTTC

d_gene: TRBD2
v_gene: TRBV29-1
j_gene: TRBJ2-2
abundance: .
CDR3aa: CSVRLAWTGELFF
CDR3nt: TGCAGCGTCCGACTAGCGTGGACCGGGGAGCTGTTTTTT

d_gene: .
v_gene: TRBV20-1
j_gene: TRBJ2-7
abundance: few
CDR3aa: CSAGEKYEQYF
CDR3nt: TGCAGTGCCGGAGAGAAATACGAGCAGTACTTC

d_gene: TRBD2
v_gene: TRBV29-1
j_gene: TRBJ2-7
abundance: .
CDR3aa: CSVPPTSGSRVMYEQYF
CDR3nt: TGCAGCGTCCCCCCTACTAGCGGTTCCCGGGTGATGTACGAGCAGTACTTC

d_gene: .
v_gene: TRBV19
j_gene: TRBJ1-2
abundance: .
CDR3aa: CASSEDSHNYGYTF
CDR3nt: TGTGCCAGTAGTGAGGACAGTCATAACTATGGCTACACCTTC

d_gene: .
v_gene: TRBV30
j_gene: TRBJ1-3
abundance: .
CDR3aa: CAWSVRGTSRNTIYF
CDR3nt: TGTGCCTGGAGTGTAAGAGGGACATCGCGAAACACCATATATTTT

d_gene: .
v_gene: TRBV11-3
j_gene: TRBJ2-2
abundance: .
CDR3aa: CASSLGGDTGELFF
CDR3nt: TGTGCCAGCAGTCTAGGGGGAGACACCGGGGAGCTGTTTTTT

d_gene: .
v_gene: TRBV7-9
j_gene: TRBJ1-3
abundance: .
CDR3aa: CASSPPRGRSGNTIYF
CDR3nt: TGTGCCAGCAGCCCGCCGCGGGGCCGCTCTGGAAACACCATATATTTT

d_gene: .
v_gene: TRBV7-2
j_gene: TRBJ1-2
abundance: few
CDR3aa: CASSLAGAGNYGYTF
CDR3nt: TGTGCCAGCAGCTTAGCGGGGGCCGGTAACTATGGCTACACCTTC

d_gene: .
v_gene: TRBV7-2
j_gene: TRBJ1-3
abundance: .
CDR3aa: CASSQNYGLSSGNTIYF
CDR3nt: TGTGCCAGCAGCCAAAACTACGGACTGTCCTCTGGAAACACCATATATTTT

d_gene: TRBD2
v_gene: TRBV4-2
j_gene: TRBJ2-7
abundance: few
CDR3aa: CASSQDRLAGDYEQYF
CDR3nt: TGTGCCAGCAGCCAAGATAGGCTAGCGGGAGATTACGAGCAGTACTTC

d_gene: .
v_gene: TRBV29-1
j_gene: TRBJ1-2
abundance: .
CDR3aa: CSLAEGDGYTF
CDR3nt: TGCAGCTTAGCAGAAGGGGATGGCTACACCTTC

d_gene: .
v_gene: TRBV5-4
j_gene: TRBJ1-2
abundance: .
CDR3aa: CASSIPGRPRHGYTF
CDR3nt: TGTGCCAGCAGCATCCCCGGGAGGCCGCGGCATGGCTACACCTTC

d_gene: TRBD2
v_gene: TRBV7-2
j_gene: TRBJ2-7
abundance: once
CDR3aa: CASSPRLAGSYEQYF
CDR3nt: TGTGCCAGCAGCCCCAGACTAGCGGGTTCCTACGAGCAGTACTTC

d_gene: .
v_gene: TRBV30
j_gene: TRBJ2-7
abundance: .
CDR3aa: CAWSVSDKKPQYF
CDR3nt: TGTGCCTGGAGTGTATCGGACAAGAAGCCGCAGTACTTC

d_gene: .
v_gene: TRBV18
j_gene: TRBJ1-5
abundance: .
CDR3aa: CASSKTGDLQPQHF
CDR3nt: TGTGCCAGCTCCAAGACGGGGGACCTCCAGCCCCAGCATTTT

d_gene: .
v_gene: TRBV5-4
j_gene: TRBJ2-2
abundance: few
CDR3aa: CASSNLGAANTGELFF
CDR3nt: TGTGCCAGCAGCAACCTAGGGGCGGCGAACACCGGGGAGCTGTTTTTT

d_gene: TRBD2
v_gene: TRBV27
j_gene: TRBJ2-3
abundance: .
CDR3aa: CASMFSGVTDTQYF
CDR3nt: TGTGCCAGCATGTTTAGCGGGGTCACAGATACGCAGTATTTT